The clone carrying this T cell receptor beta chain was seen only a few times. No antigen is known for it. The sample is drawn from a study of regulatory T cells in long-lasting Graves disease. On the study more broadly: The study enrolled newly diagnosed Graves' patients on antithyroid drugs under 3 months. Study observations and caveats: Persistent-disease Graves' patients showed less TCR diversity than new cases.

The V end was cut by 6 bases, the J end by 2 bases, with 13 bases between. There are 14 residues in the CDR3. CDR1 and CDR2 from the germline V gene are MNHEY and SMNVEV (reference sequence). The TCR beta library used iRepertoire HTBI primers with Arm-PCR amplification of CDR3. TCRdb independently ran MiXCR on the multiplex PCR reads; one entry per CDR3 protein. This table has about 620,000 distinct CDR3 sequences, 15% to 20% appearing once. Time point denoted: newly diagnosed GD, antithyroid drugs for less than 3 months. PBMC-extracted RNA yielded the TCR library. These same records also appear under a second study, on T cells in Graves' hyperthyroidism and ophthalmopathy. This second study says: With the HTBI primer set, the TCR CDR3 went through a first round of RT-PCR. Researchers found most expanded thyroid clonotypes above 0.001 in blood as well.

This specimen was peripheral blood mononuclear cells (PBMCs), taken at new diagnosis, from a patient treated with antithyroid drugs. This chain joins TRBV27 and TRBJ1-2, with D perhaps matching TRBD1 (5 bases). The clonotype comes from a woman aged 25 to 39 with Graves disease. CDR3 bases: TGTGCCAGCAGACGTGACAGTGTGAACTATGGCTACACCTTC. It encodes CASRRDSVNYGYTF.